This note documents a single T cell receptor beta chain sequence. Its specificity is not known. The sample belongs to a study of shared clonotypes between healthy human individuals. Execution of the assay was at deep level. Sorted-subset replicate PCR reactions were performed with about 200 ng DNA, corresponding to roughly 30,000 T cell genomes. The data were produced by immunoSEQ multiplex PCR, yet TCRdb's version contains in-frame clones alone and is incomplete. The repertoire holds more than 550,000 clones, with about two thirds as singletons. V was cut by 4 bases and J by 0 bases, with 13 bases left in between. Germline loops: CDR1 SGHRS, CDR2 YFSETQ. This CDR3 has 15 residues. Study results and caveats: For naive CD4 cells, approximately 5% of clonotypes were shared across a few donors.

The specimen was memory CD4+ T cells sorted from blood. Described subset: CD45RA-negative fraction. This TCR was recovered from a woman aged 25 to 45 in good health. The chain combines TRBV5-1 with TRBJ1-2, with D possibly being TRBD1 (6 bases). The CDR3 DNA reads TGCGCCAGCAGCCCAGAAGGACAGTCTAACTATGGCTACACCTTC. Its protein product is CASSPEGQSNYGYTF.